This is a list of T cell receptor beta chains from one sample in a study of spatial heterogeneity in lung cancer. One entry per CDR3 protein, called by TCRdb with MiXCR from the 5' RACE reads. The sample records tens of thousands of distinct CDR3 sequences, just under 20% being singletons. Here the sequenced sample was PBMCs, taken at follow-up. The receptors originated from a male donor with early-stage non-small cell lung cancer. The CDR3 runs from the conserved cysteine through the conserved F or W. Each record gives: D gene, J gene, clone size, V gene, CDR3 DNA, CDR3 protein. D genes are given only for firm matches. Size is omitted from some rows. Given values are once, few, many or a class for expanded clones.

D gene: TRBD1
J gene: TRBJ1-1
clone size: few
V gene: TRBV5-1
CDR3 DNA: TGCGCCAGCAGCTTGGATCGGACAGGGGTGAACACTGAAGCTTTCTTT
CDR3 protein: CASSLDRTGVNTEAFF

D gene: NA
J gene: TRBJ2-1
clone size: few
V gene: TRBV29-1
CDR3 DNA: TGCAGCGTGGTTAGGGGTGATAATGAGCAGTTCTTC
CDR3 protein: CSVVRGDNEQFF

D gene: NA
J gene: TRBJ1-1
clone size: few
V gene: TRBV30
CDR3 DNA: TGTGCCTGGAGTCGTGGGGGGAGGAACACTGAAGCTTTCTTT
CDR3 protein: CAWSRGGRNTEAFF

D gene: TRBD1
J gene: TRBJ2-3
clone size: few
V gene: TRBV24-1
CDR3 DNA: TGTGCCACCAGTGGATATAAGGGGGCCCTCACAGATACGCAGTATTTT
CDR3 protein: CATSGYKGALTDTQYF

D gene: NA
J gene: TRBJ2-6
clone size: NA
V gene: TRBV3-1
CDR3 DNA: TGTGCCAGCACCCGGGGCCCCATCAGACCTGGGGCCAACGTCCTGACTTTC
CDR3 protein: CASTRGPIRPGANVLTF

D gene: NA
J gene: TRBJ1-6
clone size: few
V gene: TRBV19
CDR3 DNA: TGTGCCAGTAGTCATTTGGGGACAACGGTGGCACCCCTCCACTTT
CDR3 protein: CASSHLGTTVAPLHF

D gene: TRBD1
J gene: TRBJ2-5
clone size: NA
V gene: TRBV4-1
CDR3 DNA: TGCGCCAGCAGCCCCGGACAGGAAGAGACCCAGTACTTC
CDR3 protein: CASSPGQEETQYF

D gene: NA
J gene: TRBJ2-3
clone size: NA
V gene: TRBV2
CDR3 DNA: TGTGCCAGCAGTGTTGGGGCAGATACGCAGTATTTT
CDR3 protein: CASSVGADTQYF

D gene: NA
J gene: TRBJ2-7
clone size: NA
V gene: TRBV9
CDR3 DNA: TGTGCCAGCAGCGTAGAGGGCAGCTCCTACGAGCAGTACTTC
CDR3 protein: CASSVEGSSYEQYF

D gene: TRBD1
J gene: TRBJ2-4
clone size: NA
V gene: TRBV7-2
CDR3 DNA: TGTGCCAGCAGCGTAATCGGGACAGCACTAGCCAAAAACATTCAGTACTTC
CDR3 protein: CASSVIGTALAKNIQYF

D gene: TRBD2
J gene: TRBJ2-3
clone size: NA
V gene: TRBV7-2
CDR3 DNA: TGTGCCAGCAGCTTAGGACTAGCGGGTCTCACAGATACGCAGTATTTT
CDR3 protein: CASSLGLAGLTDTQYF

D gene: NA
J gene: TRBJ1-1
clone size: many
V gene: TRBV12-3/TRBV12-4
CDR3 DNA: TGTGCCAGCACACTGCGGGGAAAGACTGAAGCTTTCTTT
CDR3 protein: CASTLRGKTEAFF

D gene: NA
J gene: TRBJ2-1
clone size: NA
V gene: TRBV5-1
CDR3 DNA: TGCGCCAGCAGGCGTCTACTAGCAGAATACAATGAGCAGTTCTTC
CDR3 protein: CASRRLLAEYNEQFF

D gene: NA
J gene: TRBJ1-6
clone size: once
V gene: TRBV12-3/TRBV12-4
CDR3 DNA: TGTGCCAGCAGTCCCTCTCCCCGGAGCTCCTATAATTCACCCCTCCACTTT
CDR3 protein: CASSPSPRSSYNSPLHF

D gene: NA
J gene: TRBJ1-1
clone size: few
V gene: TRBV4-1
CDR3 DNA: TGCGCCAGCAGCCCCCCTGGAAATGAAGCTTTCTTT
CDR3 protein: CASSPPGNEAFF

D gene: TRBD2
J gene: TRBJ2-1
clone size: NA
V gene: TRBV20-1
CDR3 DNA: TGCAGTGCTAGCCAGCCAGCGGGGGAAAATGAGCAGTTCTTC
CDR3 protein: CSASQPAGENEQFF

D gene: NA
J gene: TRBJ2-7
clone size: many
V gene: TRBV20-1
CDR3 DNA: TGCAGTGCTCCCCGGACGGCGAGCTCCTACGAGCAGTACTTC
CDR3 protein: CSAPRTASSYEQYF

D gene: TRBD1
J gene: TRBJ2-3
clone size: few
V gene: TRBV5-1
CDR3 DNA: TGCGCCAGCAGCTTGTCGGGACAGGGTAGCGCAGATACGCAGTATTTT
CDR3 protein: CASSLSGQGSADTQYF

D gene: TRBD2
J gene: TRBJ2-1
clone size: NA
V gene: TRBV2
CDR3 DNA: TGTGCCAGCAGTGAAATCCTAGCGGGAGGGGGTAATGAGCAGTTCTTC
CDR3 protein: CASSEILAGGGNEQFF

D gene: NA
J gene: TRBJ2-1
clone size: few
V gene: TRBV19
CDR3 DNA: TGTGCCAGTAGTATAGGAGTAATCGGCAACAATGAGCAGTTCTTC
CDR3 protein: CASSIGVIGNNEQFF

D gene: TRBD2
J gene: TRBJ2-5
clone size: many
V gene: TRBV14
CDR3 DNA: TGTGCCAGCAGCCGCAGACTAGCGGGATTGGGAGAGACCCAGTACTTC
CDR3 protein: CASSRRLAGLGETQYF

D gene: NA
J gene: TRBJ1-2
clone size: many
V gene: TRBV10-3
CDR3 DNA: TGTGCCATCAGTATCCCAACCGGGGGCAAAGGCTACACCTTC
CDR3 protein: CAISIPTGGKGYTF

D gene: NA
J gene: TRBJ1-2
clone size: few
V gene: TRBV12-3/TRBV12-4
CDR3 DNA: TGTGCCAGCAGTGCCGTGGGCGCAGCCTATGGCTACACCTTC
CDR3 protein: CASSAVGAAYGYTF

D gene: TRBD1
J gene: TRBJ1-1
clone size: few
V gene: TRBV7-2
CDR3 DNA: TGTGCCAGCAGCTTGCCAGGGGGTCGCACTGAAGCTTTCTTT
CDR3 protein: CASSLPGGRTEAFF

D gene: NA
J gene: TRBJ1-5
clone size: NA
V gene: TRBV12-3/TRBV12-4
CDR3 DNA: TGTGCCAGCAGCATACAGGGACTAGGGGGTCAGCCCCAGCATTTT
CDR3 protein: CASSIQGLGGQPQHF

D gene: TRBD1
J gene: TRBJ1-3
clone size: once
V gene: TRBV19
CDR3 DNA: TGTGCCAGTAGTACACGACAGGGCTCTGGAAACACCATATATTTT
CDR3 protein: CASSTRQGSGNTIYF

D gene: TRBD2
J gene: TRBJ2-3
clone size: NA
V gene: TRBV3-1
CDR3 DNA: TGTGCCAGCAGCCAAGATTGGGGGACTAGCGGGCGCACAGATACGCAGTATTTT
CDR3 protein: CASSQDWGTSGRTDTQYF

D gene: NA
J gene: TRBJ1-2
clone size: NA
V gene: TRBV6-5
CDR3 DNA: TGTGCCAGCAGCTCCTCCTATGGCTACACCTTC
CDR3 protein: CASSSSYGYTF

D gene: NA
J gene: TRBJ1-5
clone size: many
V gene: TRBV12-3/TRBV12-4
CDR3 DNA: TGTGCCAGCAGCTTGGGGGGCAGCAATCAGCCCCAGCATTTT
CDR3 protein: CASSLGGSNQPQHF

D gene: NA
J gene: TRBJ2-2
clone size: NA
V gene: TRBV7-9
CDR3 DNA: TGTGCCAGCAGCTTAGTAAAGAACTCGAACACCGGGGAGCTGTTTTTT
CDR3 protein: CASSLVKNSNTGELFF

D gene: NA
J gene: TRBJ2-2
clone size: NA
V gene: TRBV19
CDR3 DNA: TGTGCCAGTAGTCGGGGACTGCCACTTAACACCGGGGAGCTGTTTTTT
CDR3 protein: CASSRGLPLNTGELFF

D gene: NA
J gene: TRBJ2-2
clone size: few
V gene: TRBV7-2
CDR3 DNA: TGTGCCAGCATCCTGACTAGAGTTAGCGGGGAGCTGTTTTTT
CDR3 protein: CASILTRVSGELFF

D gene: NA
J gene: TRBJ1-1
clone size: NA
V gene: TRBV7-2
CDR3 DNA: TGTGCCAGCAGCTTAGCGCGGGGCGCGATCACTGAAGCTTTCTTT
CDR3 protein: CASSLARGAITEAFF

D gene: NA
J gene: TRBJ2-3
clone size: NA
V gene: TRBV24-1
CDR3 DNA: TGTGCCACCAGTGACCCCGGTCGTACGCAGTATTTT
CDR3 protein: CATSDPGRTQYF

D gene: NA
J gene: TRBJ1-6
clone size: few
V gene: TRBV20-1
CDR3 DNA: TGCAGTGCTAGAAAAGGGGACACCTATAATTCACCCCTCCACTTT
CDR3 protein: CSARKGDTYNSPLHF

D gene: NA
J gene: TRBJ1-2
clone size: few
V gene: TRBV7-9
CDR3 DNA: TGTGCCAGCAGCCCAGACGGGGAAGCAGGAAGCTATGGCTACACCTTC
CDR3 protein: CASSPDGEAGSYGYTF